Listed here are 5 T cell receptor beta chains from one sample, sequenced in a study of identical twins. TCRdb reprocessed the 5' RACE reads with MiXCR, giving one entry per CDR3 protein. The table includes 1.5 million to 2 million distinct CDR3 sequences, about 30% detected once. The sequencing input was cord blood. Receptor source: a newborn girl in good health.

This clonotype occurred a few times. The chain combines TRBV12-3 or TRBV12-4 with TRBJ1-1; maybe TRBD1 (6 bases). The germline V and J ends were trimmed by 2 bases and 5 bases, with 12 bases remaining between them. The CDR3 has 14 residues. CDR3 nucleotides: TGTGCCAGCAGTTTACCACAGGGATGGACTGAAGCTTTCTTT. It specifies CASSLPQGWTEAFF.

The V and J genes are TRBV5-1 and TRBJ2-7; D gene unclear. This CDR3 has 15 residues. Per the germline V gene, CDR1 is SGHRS and CDR2 is YFSETQ. Deletions cut 1 base from V and 3 bases from J, with 14 bases between. The CDR3 loop reads CASSLRVAGHYEQYF. CDR3 DNA: TGCGCCAGCAGCTTGCGCGTTGCCGGGCACTACGAGCAGTACTTC.

This clonotype was picked up a small number of times. V usage is TRBV9 and J usage is TRBJ2-1; D might be TRBD1 or TRBD2, each matching 5 bases. V shed 2 bases and J shed 4 bases, with 16 bases lying between them. Germline V gene data show CDR1 as SGDLS and CDR2 as YYNGEE. CDR3 length: 16 residues. CDR3 nucleotide sequence: TGTGCCAGCAGCGTCTACCGGGACGCCCGATACAATGAGCAGTTCTTC. It codes for CASSVYRDARYNEQFF. Supplemented by reference TRBV9 and TRBJ2-1, the full variable domain reads DSGVTQTPKHLITATGQRVTLRCSPRSGDLSVYWYQQSLDQGLQFLIQYYNGEERAKGNILERFSAQQFPDLHSELNLSSLELGDSALYFCASSVYRDARYNEQFFGPGTRLTVL.

V is TRBV7-9 and J is TRBJ1-1, with 8 bases aligning to TRBD1. This CDR3 has 14 residues. CDR1 and CDR2 (germline): SEHNR, FQNEAQ (reference sequence). J was trimmed by 5 bases and V by 5 bases; bases with no gene match: 7. The CDR3 here is CASSLTGALTEAFF. The CDR3 DNA reads TGTGCCAGCAGCCTGACAGGGGCGTTGACTGAAGCTTTCTTT.

This clonotype was counted only a few times. J is TRBJ2-3 and V is TRBV4-1; 9 bases line up with TRBD2. After removal of 2 bases from V and 8 bases from J, the junction contained 2 bases not matched to a gene. Germline CDR1 and CDR2: MGHRA and YSYEKL. CDR3 length equals 13 residues. The chain's CDR3 is CASSQIAGVTQYF. CDR3 coding DNA: TGCGCCAGCAGCCAAATAGCGGGGGTTACGCAGTATTTT.